One and the same sample provided the 26 T cell receptor beta chains below, sequenced in a study of spatial heterogeneity in lung cancer. Study-level points and caveats: Expanded intratumoral alpha and beta TCR counts tracked tumor mutation counts.

Time point given: sample taken at primary tumor resection. TCRdb reanalysed the 5' RACE reads using MiXCR and keeps one entry per CDR3 protein. Of about 27,000 distinct CDR3 sequences listed, under 8.5% are singletons. The antigens for these receptors are not known. Specimen: lung tumor tissue, collected at surgery. The receptors were gathered from a male donor with early-stage non-small cell lung cancer.

The V gene is TRBV28, the J gene TRBJ1-2; D is unresolved. The V gene lost 8 bases and the J gene lost 2 bases, with 15 bases spanning the gap. This CDR3 spans 14 amino acids. Germline loops: CDR1 MDHEN, CDR2 SYDVKM. Written as DNA, the CDR3 is TGTGCCAGCGGGTCTCCATCGGAGAACTATGGCTACACCTTC. Its translation: CASGSPSENYGYTF.

The chain couples TRBV7-6 to TRBJ2-7; tentatively, D is TRBD1 (5 bases). The CDR3 has 17 amino acids. V shed 2 bases and J shed 2 bases, with 19 bases lying between them. In germline, CDR1 is SGHVS, CDR2 FNYEAQ. CDR3 bases: TGTGCCAGCAGCTTATCCCCCATCAGGGCTAGGACCTACGAGCAGTACTTC. This sequence encodes CASSLSPIRARTYEQYF.

This clonotype was seen repeatedly, ten times or more. J is TRBJ1-6 and V is TRBV6-5; D perhaps matches TRBD1 (5 bases). Trimming pared 6 bases from V and 7 bases from J, leaving 13 bases between. The CDR3 sequence is 14 residues long. The germline CDR1 and CDR2 sequences are MNHEY and SVGAGI. CDR3 sequence (DNA): TGTGCCAGCAGGTTCCGGGACGTAAATTCACCCCTCCACTTT. Translated, it gives CASRFRDVNSPLHF.

Worth noting for this clonotype: Likely a read error: the CDR3 ends without its conserved phenylalanine or tryptophan. The DNA is left out, because the CDR3 cannot be placed on it with certainty; the CDR3 is given as TCRdb lists it. J is TRBJ2-3 and V is TRBV7-9; the D call TRBD1 from the table was never checked on the DNA. The CDR3 is 12 amino acids long, termini counted. The germline gives CDR1 SEHNR, CDR2 FQNEAQ (reference sequence). The CDR3: CASSFRGRETDI.

This clonotype has more than one count but fewer than ten. This chain joins TRBV2 and TRBJ1-6; TRBD1 is a possible D gene (6 bases). Germline CDR1 is SNHLY and CDR2 is FYNNEI. The length of the CDR3 is 14 residues. V was shortened by 5 bases and J by 6 bases, with 11 bases between the two germline ends. CDR3 in amino acids: CASSRLRGNSPLHF. CDR3 nucleotide sequence: TGTGCCAGCAGTCGACTCAGGGGTAATTCACCCCTCCACTTT.

This clonotype came up many times. The chain uses TRBV7-2 and TRBJ2-5; weak D call: TRBD2 (6 bases). V was cut by 5 bases and J by 3 bases, with 10 bases left in between. The CDR3 is made up of 13 amino acids. Germline-derived CDR1 and CDR2 are SGHTA and FQGNSA. CDR3 nucleotide sequence: TGTGCCAGCAGCCCCCCGGGAGAAGAGACCCAGTACTTC. Its protein product is CASSPPGEETQYF.

The table lists this clonotype with many counts. The rearrangement links TRBV27 to TRBJ1-4; no clear D. V was pared by 5 bases and J by 6 bases, with 13 bases between. The CDR3 consists of 14 residues. Germline CDR1 is MNHEY and CDR2 is SMNVEV (reference sequence). CDR3 nucleotide sequence: TGTGCCAGCAGTCCCGGGCGGCCCGATGAAAAACTGTTTTTT. It is translated as CASSPGRPDEKLFF.

This clonotype has at least ten counts. The gene calls are TRBV29-1 and TRBJ1-2, with 7 nucleotides matching TRBD1. CDR3 size: 12 residues. From germline, CDR1 is SQVTM and CDR2 ANQGSEA. With 6 bases clipped from V and 0 bases from J, the junction kept 1 base outside the gene matches. The chain's CDR3 is CSVDRANYGYTF. The CDR3 DNA follows: TGCAGCGTCGACAGGGCTAACTATGGCTACACCTTC.

This clonotype showed up many times. The chain has TRBV6-5 and TRBJ1-5; 9 bases are shared with TRBD1. V was pared by 6 bases and J by 3 bases, with 6 bases of the junction left unmatched. The CDR3 contains 15 residues. Germline CDR1 is MNHEY and CDR2 is SVGAGI. In nucleotides, the CDR3 is TGTGCCAGCAGGAGGGACAGGGCGATCAATCAGCCCCAGCATTTT. It specifies CASRRDRAINQPQHF.

This clonotype was observed a handful of times. V and J are TRBV5-1 and TRBJ1-6, with a weak D call TRBD1 (6 bases). V was trimmed by 0 bases and J by 9 bases, leaving 13 bases between them. Germline loops: CDR1 SGHRS, CDR2 YFSETQ. The CDR3 length is 15 residues. CDR3 in DNA: TGCGCCAGCAGCTTGGCCCTGGGGGCCGGTTCACCCCTCCACTTT. Its translation is CASSLALGAGSPLHF.

In its sample, this clonotype was seen many times. The gene calls are TRBV29-1 and TRBJ2-7, with 10 bases matching TRBD1. This CDR3 has 14 residues. V dropped 6 bases and J dropped 4; count of bases not matched to a gene: 9. CDR1 SQVTM and CDR2 ANQGSEA come from the germline V gene. This CDR3 reads CSVVPGTGVYEQYF. The CDR3 bases are TGCAGCGTAGTCCCCGGGACAGGGGTTTACGAGCAGTACTTC.

This clonotype was observed a handful of times. The chain is built from TRBV7-9 and TRBJ2-1; TRBD2 matches at 11 bases. CDR1 and CDR2 from the germline V gene are SEHNR and FQNEAQ (reference sequence). Trimming at V came to 1 base and at J to 10 bases, leaving 6 bases not matched to a gene. CDR3 length: 15 amino acids. The CDR3 DNA follows: TGTGCCAGCAGCTTAGTTAGCGGGGGGGCACAGGAGCAGTTCTTC. As protein: CASSLVSGGAQEQFF. Full variable domain (remainder filled in from reference TRBV7-9 and TRBJ2-1): DTGVSQNPRHKITKRGQNVTFRCDPISEHNRLYWYRQTLGQGPEFLTYFQNEAQLEKSRLLSDRFSAERPKGSFSTLEIQRTEQGDSAMYLCASSLVSGGAQEQFFGPGTRLTVL.

This clonotype was observed many times. The rearrangement joins TRBV5-1 to TRBJ2-1, with 12 bases fitting TRBD2. The CDR3 spans 16 residues. From germline, CDR1 is SGHRS and CDR2 YFSETQ. V dropped 4 bases and J dropped 4; count of bases not matched to a gene: 6. CDR3 protein: CASSRTSGAGYNEQFF. The DNA of the CDR3 is TGCGCCAGCAGCCGGACTAGCGGGGCCGGGTACAATGAGCAGTTCTTC.

The V call is TRBV4-1, the J call TRBJ1-6, with D hard to call. Germline CDR1 and CDR2: MGHRA and YSYEKL. Trimming left V 0 bases short and J 6 bases short, with 6 bases between. The CDR3 runs 14 residues. The CDR3 reads CASSQDLINSPLHF. CDR3 in DNA: TGCGCCAGCAGCCAAGATTTAATTAATTCACCCCTCCACTTT.

The CDR3 reads CASSENLQGLPQHF. DNA for the CDR3: TGTGCCAGCAGTGAAAATTTACAAGGTTTGCCCCAGCATTTT. J is TRBJ1-5 and V is TRBV2, with unresolved D. CDR1 is SNHLY, CDR2 FYNNEI, per germline. Trimming removed 2 bases at V and 9 bases at J, with 14 bases between. This CDR3 region has 14 residues.

A remark on this clonotype: The final CDR3 position lacks the conserved phenylalanine or tryptophan, pointing to a likely read error. V and J are TRBV24-1 and TRBJ2-6, with D unresolved. This CDR3 comprises 13 residues. Trimming took off 7 bases at V and 0 bases at J, with 3 bases between the two ends. Germline loops: CDR1 KGHDR, CDR2 SFDVKD. CDR3 in amino acids: CATRASGANVLTS. The CDR3 DNA is TGTGCCACCAGGGCCTCTGGGGCCAACGTCCTGACTTCC.

The chain has TRBV6-1 and TRBJ2-7; TRBD1 matches at 10 bases. The CDR3 contains 14 residues. Unmatched junction bases numbered 2, after V lost 3 bases and J lost 3 bases. Germline V lookup: CDR1 MNHNS, CDR2 SASEGT. The CDR3: CASSDWTGGYEQYF. CDR3 in DNA: TGTGCCAGCAGTGATTGGACAGGGGGCTACGAGCAGTACTTC.

In this sample, this clonotype turned up a few times. The chain recombines TRBV20-1 with TRBJ1-5; D ambiguous. Per germline, CDR1 DFQATT and CDR2 SNEGSKA (reference sequence). This CDR3 comprises 15 residues. V dropped 2 bases and J dropped 1 base, with 12 bases sitting between them. CDR3 nucleotide sequence: TGCAGTGCTAGACCTTCCTCACCAAGCAATCAGCCCCAGCATTTT. Translation: CSARPSSPSNQPQHF.

In this sample, this clonotype turned up many times. J is TRBJ2-2 and V is TRBV23-1, with D perhaps assigned TRBD1 or TRBD2 (5 bases each). TRBV23-1 is classed as an ORF, of uncertain function. CDR3 length: 23 amino acids. The V and J ends lost 2 bases and 0 bases respectively, with 31 bases between them. CDR3: CASSQRVWLRRLRAKPNTGELFF. The CDR3 DNA reads as TGCGCCAGCAGTCAACGGGTGTGGCTTAGGAGGCTCAGGGCCAAACCGAACACCGGGGAGCTGTTTTTT.

The CDR3 DNA reads as TGTGCCAGCCTGGGGACAGCCAGCGGGAACATTCAGTACTTC. This codes for CASLGTASGNIQYF. This chain uses TRBV6-2 or TRBV6-3 with TRBJ2-4, with D perhaps matching TRBD1 (7 bases). Per germline, CDR1 MNHEY and CDR2 SVGEGT. The CDR3 consists of 14 residues. V lost 8 bases to trimming and J lost 7 bases, with 18 bases between them.

This clonotype was picked up a small number of times. This chain links TRBV28 with TRBJ1-4; tentatively, D is TRBD1 (6 bases). The V gene's germline CDR1 is MDHEN and CDR2 SYDVKM. This CDR3 has 13 amino acids. The V end lost 7 bases, the J end lost 8 bases, and 14 bases lay between the germline ends. CDR3 residues: CASIRGAGEKLFF. The CDR3 DNA is TGTGCCAGCATTAGGGGGGCAGGAGAAAAACTGTTTTTT.

The V and J genes are TRBV7-9 and TRBJ2-3, with D uncertain. The CDR3 is 14 residues long. Per germline, CDR1 SEHNR and CDR2 FQNEAQ (reference sequence). Trimming left V 0 bases short and J 7 bases short, with 11 bases between. The CDR3 nucleotides are TGTGCCAGCAGCTTAGCGGAAAGGAGCTATACGCAGTATTTT. Its translation is CASSLAERSYTQYF.

The sample holds a few counts of this clonotype. This chain joins TRBV29-1 and TRBJ2-5; possible D gene TRBD1, 5 bases. V lost 5 bases and J lost 2, with 6 bases in between. The CDR3 extends over 11 amino acids. The V gene's germline CDR1 is SQVTM and CDR2 ANQGSEA. The CDR3: CSVRQQETQYF. The CDR3 coding sequence is TGCAGCGTTAGACAGCAAGAGACCCAGTACTTC.

This clonotype was detected only a few times. For the CDR3, the DNA is TGTGCCAGCAGCCAAGGGTCTAGCATCACAGATACGCAGTATTTT. This translates into CASSQGSSITDTQYF. V gene TRBV3-1 combines with J gene TRBJ2-3; D may be TRBD2 (5 bases). V was trimmed by 1 base and J by 2 bases, leaving 10 bases between them. The CDR3 totals 15 residues. Per the germline V gene, CDR1 is LGHDT and CDR2 is YNNKEL (reference sequence).

The sample holds a few counts of this clonotype. The chain uses TRBV2 and TRBJ2-7; TRBD1 matches 7 bases. With V trimmed by 5 bases and J by 4 bases, 8 bases remained unmatched. Germline lookup yields CDR1 SNHLY and CDR2 FYNNEI. This CDR3 contains 14 residues. CDR3 residues: CASSLTGLGYEQYF. CDR3 in DNA: TGTGCCAGCAGTCTGACAGGGTTAGGGTACGAGCAGTACTTC.

This clonotype was seen repeatedly, ten times or more. The rearrangement uses TRBV3-1 and TRBJ2-1; 9 bases align to TRBD1. In germline, CDR1 is LGHDT, CDR2 YNNKEL (reference sequence). The CDR3 sequence is 15 residues long. V lost 3 bases to trimming and J lost 10 bases; unmatched junction nucleotides: 10. The CDR3 DNA reads TGTGCCAGCAGCCAGGCCGGGACAGGGTTTAGGGAGCAGTTCTTC. As protein: CASSQAGTGFREQFF.